Here is one T cell receptor beta chain with its context. This entry comes from a study of blood T cell repertoires in COVID-19. As for the study in general: The United States, Italy and Spain were the sources of the acute and convalescent COVID-19 samples. PBMCs, B-cell-depleted T cells, or T cells were the source of the cDNA or gDNA that made up the material.

The germline CDR1 and CDR2 sequences are LGHDT and YNNKEL (reference sequence). The CDR3 runs 18 residues. V gave up 0 bases and J gave up 0 bases; unmatched junction bases: 5. Methods used by the authors: Scientists estimated how many nucleated cells there were by amplifying reference gene primers. Repertoires were generated with immunoSEQ multiplex PCR, while TCRdb's copy carries only in-frame clones and drops some. V and J calls and clone size are given by that table; D and trimming were obtained from the DNA. The table has more than 150,000 clones, 70% to 85% seen once. The receptor was isolated from an elderly woman with acute or convalescent COVID-19. This sequence joins TRBV3-1 (or the pseudogene TRBV3-2) and TRBJ1-6, with 7 bases lining up with TRBD1. Sequenced sample: peripheral blood. The CDR3 reads CASSQDLGGSSYNSPLHF. As DNA, the CDR3 is TGTGCCAGCAGCCAAGACCTAGGGGGCAGCTCCTATAATTCACCCCTCCACTTT.